This T cell receptor beta chain was profiled in a study of T cell responses to AZD1222 COVID-19 vaccine. Study-level results: Spike was spanned by vaccine-associated CD4 TCRs, with dominance at 160-218 and 743-854.

The repertoire was sequenced with immunoSEQ multiplex PCR; TCRdb's copy has only in-frame clones and lacks some. Seen here are 95,000 to 150,000 clones, roughly 87% observed once, and the top ten hold roughly 1.3%. The CDR3 extends over 12 amino acids. In germline, CDR1 is SQVTM, CDR2 ANQGSEA. V gave up 8 bases and J gave up 5 bases; unmatched junction bases: 8. For this clone: Its target is unknown.

This specimen was peripheral blood, taken on day 0 of AZD1222 vaccination. The receptor was derived from an adult in good health. The chain has TRBV29-1 and TRBJ1-2; 7 nucleotides match TRBD1. The CDR3 DNA sequence: TGCAGCTTCAGACAGGGAGAGTATGGCTACACCTTC. This encodes CSFRQGEYGYTF.